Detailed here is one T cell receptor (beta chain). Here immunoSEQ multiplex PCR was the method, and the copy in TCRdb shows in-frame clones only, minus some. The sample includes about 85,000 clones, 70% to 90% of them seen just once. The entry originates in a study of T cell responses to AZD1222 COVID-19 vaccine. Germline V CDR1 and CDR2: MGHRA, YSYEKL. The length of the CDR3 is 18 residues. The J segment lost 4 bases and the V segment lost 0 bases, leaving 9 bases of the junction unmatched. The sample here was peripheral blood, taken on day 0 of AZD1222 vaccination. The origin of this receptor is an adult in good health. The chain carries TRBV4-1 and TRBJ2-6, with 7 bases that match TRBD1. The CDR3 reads CASSQDPPTGSGANVLTF. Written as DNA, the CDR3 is TGCGCCAGCAGCCAAGACCCCCCGACAGGGTCCGGGGCCAACGTCCTGACTTTC.